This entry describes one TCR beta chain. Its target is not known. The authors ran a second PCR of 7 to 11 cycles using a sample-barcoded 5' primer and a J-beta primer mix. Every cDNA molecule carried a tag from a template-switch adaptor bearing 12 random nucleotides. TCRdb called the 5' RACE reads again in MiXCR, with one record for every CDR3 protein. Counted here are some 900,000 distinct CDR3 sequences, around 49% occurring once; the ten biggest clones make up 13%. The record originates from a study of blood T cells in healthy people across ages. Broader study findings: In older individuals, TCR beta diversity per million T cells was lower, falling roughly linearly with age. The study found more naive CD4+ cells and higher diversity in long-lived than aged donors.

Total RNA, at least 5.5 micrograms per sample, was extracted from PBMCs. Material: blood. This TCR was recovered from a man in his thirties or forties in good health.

The CDR3 reads CASSKTSGGRNEQFF. In DNA, the CDR3 is TGTGCCAGCAGCAAGACTAGCGGGGGAAGAAATGAGCAGTTCTTC. The rearrangement uses TRBV7-2 and TRBJ2-1, with 12 positions matching TRBD2. V lost 5 bases to trimming and J lost 7 bases; unmatched junction nucleotides: 6. This CDR3 comprises 15 residues. From germline, CDR1 is SGHTA and CDR2 FQGNSA.